These 6 T cell receptor beta chains were sequenced from one sample in a study of shared clonotypes between healthy human individuals (dated by TCRdb to the early 2020s). Libraries were made using the immunoSEQ multiplex PCR assay. TCRdb mirrors the immuneACCESS table, restricted to in-frame sequences. Some clones are absent from its copies; in checked studies, under half trace to an unresolved V gene, and the reason for the others is unknown. This sample gives some 500,000 clones in total; 95% to 96% of them show up just once. The biggest ten clones account for 0.05% to 0.07% of the sample. Input material: naive CD4+ T cells sorted from blood. This specimen's cell subset or site label, interpreted: CD45RA+ positively selected. All receptors derive from a woman under 40 in good health.

The chain uses TRBV5-1 and TRBJ2-7; 9 nucleotides line up with TRBD1. The CDR3 consists of 14 residues. The trim removed 3 bases at V and 3 bases at J, leaving 4 bases unmatched. Germline V gene sequence: CDR1 SGHRS, CDR2 YFSETQ. This CDR3 is CASSWTGEFYEQYF. The CDR3 DNA is TGCGCCAGCAGCTGGACAGGGGAGTTCTACGAGCAGTACTTC.

The chain recombines TRBV10-3 with TRBJ1-5, with D unclear. Looked up from germline, CDR1 is ENHRY and CDR2 is SYGVKD. CDR3 length: 15 residues. The germline V and J ends were trimmed by 0 bases and 7 bases, with 13 bases remaining between them. Here the CDR3 DNA reads TGTGCCATCAGTGAGTCGGAAGGGAACGTCCAGCCCCAGCATTTT. It specifies CAISESEGNVQPQHF.

The chain joins TRBV2 to TRBJ2-3; the D is unclear. CDR1 and CDR2 from the germline V gene are SNHLY and FYNNEI. This CDR3 is built from 11 residues. Deletions cut 8 bases from V and 2 bases from J, with 5 bases between. In DNA form, the CDR3 reads TGTGCCAGCGCCTACACAGATACGCAGTATTTT. Translation gives CASAYTDTQYF.

DNA for the CDR3: TGTGCCAGCAGCTTACGGCAAGAGACCCAGTACTTC. Protein: CASSLRQETQYF. The genes are TRBV5-6 and TRBJ2-5; no reliable D call. Germline V gene lookup returns CDR1 SGHDT and CDR2 YYEEEE. This CDR3 is 12 amino acids long. V dropped 2 bases and J dropped 2 bases, with 4 bases sitting between them.

This rearrangement joins TRBV28 to TRBJ2-6, with unresolved D. Trimming pared 6 bases from V and 0 bases from J, leaving 3 bases between. The germline V gene has CDR1 MDHEN and CDR2 SYDVKM. This CDR3 is built from 13 residues. CDR3 bases: TGTGCCAGCAGCTACTCTGGGGCCAACGTCCTGACTTTC. Its protein is CASSYSGANVLTF.

The rearrangement joins TRBV5-6 to TRBJ1-5; D uncertain. The CDR3 consists of 16 residues. Trimming removed 1 base from V and 4 bases from J, with 15 bases in between. CDR1 SGHDT and CDR2 YYEEEE come from the germline V gene. The CDR3 sequence is CASSLYGGAGNQPQHF. Written as DNA, the CDR3 is TGTGCCAGCAGCTTGTACGGCGGAGCCGGTAATCAGCCCCAGCATTTT.